This is a list of T cell receptor beta chains from one sample in a study of technical replicates of blood from several donors. The table came from immunoSEQ multiplex PCR; TCRdb's copy has only in-frame clones and leaves some out. The sample includes tens of thousands of clones, 97% of them seen just once. Sequenced material: T cells isolated from PBMCs. Receptor source: a human donor in good health. CDR3s include the opening cysteine and the closing phenylalanine or tryptophan. The D gene is left open where the match is weak. The listing skips clone size in some rows; elsewhere it reads once, few, many or a size class.

v_call	j_call	clone_size	d_call	cdr3_nt	cdr3_aa
TRBV5-4	TRBJ1-2	NA	NA	TGTGCCAGCAGCTACCCAGGAACTTTGAAGGATGGCTACACCTTC	CASSYPGTLKDGYTF
TRBV5-4	TRBJ2-5	NA	NA	TGTGCCAGCAGCTCGGGAGAGTCGGAGACCCAGTACTTC	CASSSGESETQYF
TRBV5-4	TRBJ2-7	NA	TRBD2	TGTGCCAGCAGCCCGCGACTAGCGGATTCCTACGAGCAGTACTTC	CASSPRLADSYEQYF
TRBV7-9	TRBJ1-2	NA	NA	TGTGCCAGCAGCTTAGTCACCGGGTCCTATGGCTACACCTTC	CASSLVTGSYGYTF
TRBV4-2	TRBJ1-5	once	NA	TGTGCCAGCAGCCAAGATAGAGGGATGCTCAATCAGCCCCAGCATTTT	CASSQDRGMLNQPQHF
TRBV9	TRBJ2-3	NA	TRBD2	TGTGCCAGCAGCCCTCACGATTTGAGCGGGGGGGATACGCAGTATTTT	CASSPHDLSGGDTQYF
TRBV13	TRBJ2-1	NA	NA	TGTGCCAGCAGCTCTATGATCCCCCTGTCCTACAATGAGCAGTTCTTC	CASSSMIPLSYNEQFF
TRBV27	TRBJ2-1	once	NA	TGTGCCAGCAGTTTTTTCTCGGGGGTAAACAATGAGCAGTTCTTC	CASSFFSGVNNEQFF
TRBV11-2	TRBJ2-7	NA	NA	TGTGCCAGCAGCTATTCGGCCAGCGGCGGGTCCTACGAGCAGTACTTC	CASSYSASGGSYEQYF
TRBV5-1	TRBJ1-1	NA	NA	TGCGCCAGCAGCCCCGACCAGGGAAGCACTGAAGCTTTCTTT	CASSPDQGSTEAFF
TRBV11-1	TRBJ1-1	NA	NA	TGTGCCAGCAGCTCCCAGGAGAACACTGAAGCTTTCTTT	CASSSQENTEAFF
TRBV5-1	TRBJ2-2	NA	TRBD2	TGCGCCAGCAGCTTGGAAGGGCTAGCGGGAGTGACCGGGGAGCTGTTTTTT	CASSLEGLAGVTGELFF
TRBV5-1	TRBJ2-7	NA	TRBD2	TGCGCCAGCAGCCTAAAGTCGACCGGGACTAGCGGGGCCTACTACGAGCAGTACTTC	CASSLKSTGTSGAYYEQYF
TRBV6-1	TRBJ2-7	NA	NA	TGTGCCAGCAGTGACAGGGTTCGGTCCTACGAGCAGTACTTC	CASSDRVRSYEQYF
TRBV7-2	TRBJ2-1	NA	NA	TGTGCCAGCAGCTTAGTCCAGCGGAATGAGCAGTTCTTC	CASSLVQRNEQFF
TRBV7-2	TRBJ2-1	NA	NA	TGTGCCAGCAGCCCGCGGAACTACAATGAGCAGTTCTTC	CASSPRNYNEQFF
TRBV7-2	TRBJ1-1	once	TRBD1	TGTGCCAGCAGCTTAGGGGACAGGGGGCAACGAGCTTTCTTT	CASSLGDRGQRAFF
TRBV27	TRBJ1-5	NA	NA	TGTGCCAGCAGAGCCGGAGGGTACAATCAGCCCCAGCATTTT	CASRAGGYNQPQHF
TRBV19	TRBJ2-3	NA	TRBD2	TGTGCCAGTAGTATAGATTCGGGACTAGCGGGAGTCCCTAGCACAGATACGCAGTATTTT	CASSIDSGLAGVPSTDTQYF
TRBV4-1	TRBJ2-2	NA	TRBD1	TGCGCCAGCAGGGGACAGGGTCCCACCGGGGAGCTGTTTTTT	CASRGQGPTGELFF
TRBV6-1	TRBJ1-1	once	NA	TGTGCCAGCAGACCGACAGGTATGAACACTGAAGCTTTCTTT	CASRPTGMNTEAFF
TRBV2	TRBJ2-7	NA	NA	TGTGCCAGCAGTGGGGCTGTCGGACAGACCTACGAGCAGTACTTC	CASSGAVGQTYEQYF
TRBV13	TRBJ2-1	once	TRBD2	TGTGCCAGCAGCTCGCGGGGGACTGAGCAGTTCTTC	CASSSRGTEQFF
TRBV5-4	TRBJ2-3	NA	TRBD2	TGTGCCAGCAGTCGACCTAGCGGGGGGTCGCCAGATACGCAGTATTTT	CASSRPSGGSPDTQYF
TRBV9	TRBJ1-4	NA	NA	TGTGCCAGCAGCGTAGACCCCTCTACCCAAAAACTGTTTTTT	CASSVDPSTQKLFF
TRBV4-1	TRBJ1-2	NA	TRBD1	TGCGCCAGCAGCCATGCCGCGGGACAGCCTAGGAATGGCTACACCTTC	CASSHAAGQPRNGYTF
TRBV2	TRBJ1-5	NA	TRBD1	TGTGCCAGCAGTCCGACAGGGGCCGGGCAGCCCCAGCATTTT	CASSPTGAGQPQHF
TRBV11-2	TRBJ2-7	NA	TRBD1	TGTGCCAGCAGCTTAGTTATGGGACAGTTCTCCTACGAGCAGTACTTC	CASSLVMGQFSYEQYF
TRBV10-1	TRBJ1-1	NA	TRBD1	TGCGCCAGCAGTGAGTCTGGGACAGGGGAAATTGAAGCTTTCTTT	CASSESGTGEIEAFF
TRBV28	TRBJ1-3	NA	TRBD1	TGTGCCAGCAGTCCTTTCGGGGGGACAGGGAGACGAAACACCATATATTTT	CASSPFGGTGRRNTIYF
TRBV28	TRBJ1-1	NA	NA	TGTGCCAGCAGCAGGGATAATCTCTCTGAAGCTTTCTTT	CASSRDNLSEAFF
TRBV10-2	TRBJ2-7	NA	NA	TGCGCCAGCAGTGAAGGACAAGGCGCCTACGAGCAGTACTTC	CASSEGQGAYEQYF
TRBV6-4	TRBJ2-3	NA	NA	TGTGCCAGCAGTGTAAGCGACAGCACAGATACGCAGTATTTT	CASSVSDSTDTQYF
TRBV27	TRBJ1-2	NA	TRBD1	TGTGCCAGCAGTACCGGGACAGGGGGACACTATGGCTACACCTTC	CASSTGTGGHYGYTF
TRBV5-6	TRBJ2-3	NA	NA	TGTGCCAGCGCGCCAGGGGCAGATACGCAGTATTTT	CASAPGADTQYF
TRBV10-2	TRBJ2-3	NA	NA	TGCGCCAGCAGTGAGTCGAGCTTACCAGATACGCAGTATTTT	CASSESSLPDTQYF
TRBV19	TRBJ1-2	NA	NA	TGTGCCAGCAGGCGGGGAGGCGACTATGGCTACACCTTC	CASRRGGDYGYTF
TRBV4-1	TRBJ2-3	NA	TRBD2	TGCGCCAGCAGCCAAGGGGGGAACGGGAGGACAGATACGCAGTATTTT	CASSQGGNGRTDTQYF
TRBV4-1	TRBJ2-3	once	NA	TGCGCCAGCAGCCAACGCTGGCTAGCGTCCCCTTTTTTC	CASSQRWLASPFF
TRBV19	TRBJ1-2	NA	TRBD1	TGTGCCAGTAGTATAGACCCGGACAGGGGCTATGGCTACACCTTC	CASSIDPDRGYGYTF
TRBV7-2	TRBJ2-7	NA	NA	TGTGCCAGCAGCTTAGTGGCAGGGGAGAACGAGCAGTACTTC	CASSLVAGENEQYF